This T cell receptor beta chain was documented in a study of vaccination and CD4 T cells after COVID-19. Regarding treatment: 10-day PBMC culture with coronavirus spike peptide pools or control peptides (ViraFEST assay). CD4+ T cells that had been cultured provided DNA sequenced with the Oncomine TCR Beta short-read assay. MiXCR was run by TCRdb on the PCR reads, yielding one entry per CDR3 protein. Of fewer than 5,500 distinct CDR3 sequences listed, 44% are singletons. A few counts support this clonotype. The antigen is not known. Germline V gene lookup returns CDR1 MNHNS and CDR2 SASEGT. This CDR3 spans 15 amino acids. J lost 0 bases, V lost 10 bases, and 7 bases had no gene match.

This clonotype was sampled from a human donor who had recovered from COVID-19. This rearrangement joins TRBV6-1 to TRBJ2-7, with 12 positions matching TRBD2. The sample here was CD4+ T cells from blood, cultured in vitro, taken after SARS-CoV-2 vaccination. The CDR3 nucleotides read TGTGCCACCGGACTAGCGGGATACTTCTCCTACGAGCAGTACTTC. Translation: CATGLAGYFSYEQYF.